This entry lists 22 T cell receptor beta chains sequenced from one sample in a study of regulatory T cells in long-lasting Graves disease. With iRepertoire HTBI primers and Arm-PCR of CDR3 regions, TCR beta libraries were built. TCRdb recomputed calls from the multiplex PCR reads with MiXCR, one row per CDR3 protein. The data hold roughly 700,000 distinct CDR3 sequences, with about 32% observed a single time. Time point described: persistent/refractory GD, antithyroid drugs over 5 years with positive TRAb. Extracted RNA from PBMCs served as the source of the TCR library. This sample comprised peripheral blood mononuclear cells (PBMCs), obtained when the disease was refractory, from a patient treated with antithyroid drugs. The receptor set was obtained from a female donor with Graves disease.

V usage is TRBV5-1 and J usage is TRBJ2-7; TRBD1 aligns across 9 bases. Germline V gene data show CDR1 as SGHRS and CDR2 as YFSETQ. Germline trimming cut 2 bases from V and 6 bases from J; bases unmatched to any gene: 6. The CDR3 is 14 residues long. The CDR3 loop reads CASSLPGQGGEQYF. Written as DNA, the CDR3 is TGCGCCAGCAGCTTACCGGGACAGGGCGGCGAGCAGTACTTC.

CDR3 residues: CASSEVSTGAITEAFF. CDR3 DNA sequence: TGTGCCAGCAGTGAAGTCTCGACAGGGGCGATCACTGAAGCTTTCTTT. This sequence joins TRBV6-1 and TRBJ1-1; TRBD1 aligns across 8 bases. The CDR3 runs 16 residues. Germline CDR1 and CDR2: MNHNS and SASEGT. Trimming removed 1 base from V and 4 bases from J; junction bases left unmatched: 8.

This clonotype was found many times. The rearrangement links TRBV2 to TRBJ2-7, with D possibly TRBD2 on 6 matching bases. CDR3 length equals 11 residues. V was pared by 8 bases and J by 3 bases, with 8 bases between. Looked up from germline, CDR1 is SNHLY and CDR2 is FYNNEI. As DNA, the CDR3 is TGTGCCAGCGGGGACTTCTACGAGCAGTACTTC. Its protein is CASGDFYEQYF.

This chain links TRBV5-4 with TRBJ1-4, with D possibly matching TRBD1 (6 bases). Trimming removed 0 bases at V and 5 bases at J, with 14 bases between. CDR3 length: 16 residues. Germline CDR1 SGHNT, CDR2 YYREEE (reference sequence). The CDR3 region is CASSLGPRGLNEKLFF. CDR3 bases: TGTGCCAGCAGCTTGGGACCCAGGGGACTCAATGAAAAACTGTTTTTT.

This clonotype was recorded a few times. CDR3: CASSEESGNTIYF. The CDR3 coding sequence is TGTGCCAGCAGCGAGGAGTCCGGAAACACCATATATTTT. The chain has TRBV2 and TRBJ1-3, with unresolved D. V lost 6 bases and J 4 bases, leaving 10 bases between the germline ends. Germline V lookup: CDR1 SNHLY, CDR2 FYNNEI. This CDR3 contains 13 residues.

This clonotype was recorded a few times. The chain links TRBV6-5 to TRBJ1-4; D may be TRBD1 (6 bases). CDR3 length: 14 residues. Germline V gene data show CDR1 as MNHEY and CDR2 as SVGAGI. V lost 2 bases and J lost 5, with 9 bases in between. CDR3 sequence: CASSYDRQNEKLFF. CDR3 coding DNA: TGTGCCAGCAGTTACGACAGGCAAAATGAAAAACTGTTTTTT.

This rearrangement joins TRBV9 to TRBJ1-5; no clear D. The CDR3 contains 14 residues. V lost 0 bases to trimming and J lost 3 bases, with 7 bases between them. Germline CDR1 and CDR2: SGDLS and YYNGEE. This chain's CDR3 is CASSVGLNNQPQHF. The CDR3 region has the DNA TGTGCCAGCAGCGTAGGCCTGAACAATCAGCCCCAGCATTTT.

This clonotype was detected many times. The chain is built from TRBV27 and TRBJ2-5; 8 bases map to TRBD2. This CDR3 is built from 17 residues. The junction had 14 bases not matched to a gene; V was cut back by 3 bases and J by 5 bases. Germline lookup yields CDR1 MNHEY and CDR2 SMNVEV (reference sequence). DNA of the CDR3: TGTGCCAGCAGTTTCTCCGGGATAGCGGGACGACCGGAGACCCAGTACTTC. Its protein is CASSFSGIAGRPETQYF.

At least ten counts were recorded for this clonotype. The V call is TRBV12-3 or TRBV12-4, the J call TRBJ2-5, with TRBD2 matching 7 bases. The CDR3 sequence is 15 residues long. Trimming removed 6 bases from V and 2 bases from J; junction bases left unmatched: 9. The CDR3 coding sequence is TGTGCCAGCAGCCGACGGGGGGTTCTTCAAGAGACCCAGTACTTC. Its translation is CASSRRGVLQETQYF.

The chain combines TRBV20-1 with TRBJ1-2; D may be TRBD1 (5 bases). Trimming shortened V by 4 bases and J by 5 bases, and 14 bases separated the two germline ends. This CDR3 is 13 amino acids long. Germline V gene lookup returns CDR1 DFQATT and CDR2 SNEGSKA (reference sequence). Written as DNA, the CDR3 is TGCAGTGCTACCACCGGGACGGATTATGGCTACACCTTC. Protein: CSATTGTDYGYTF.

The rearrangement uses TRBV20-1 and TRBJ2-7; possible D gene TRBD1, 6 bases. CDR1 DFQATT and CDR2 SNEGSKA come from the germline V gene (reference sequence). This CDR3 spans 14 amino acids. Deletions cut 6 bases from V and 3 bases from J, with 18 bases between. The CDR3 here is CSAYLPGDVYEQYF. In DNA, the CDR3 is TGCAGTGCGTACCTCCCAGGGGATGTCTACGAGCAGTACTTC.

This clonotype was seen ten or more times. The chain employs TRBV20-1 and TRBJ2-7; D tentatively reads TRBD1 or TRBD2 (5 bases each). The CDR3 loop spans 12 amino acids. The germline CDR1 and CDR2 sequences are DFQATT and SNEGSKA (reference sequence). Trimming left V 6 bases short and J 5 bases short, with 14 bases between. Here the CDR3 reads CSAPRVGDEQYF. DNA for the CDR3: TGCAGTGCCCCCCGGGTGGGGGACGAGCAGTACTTC.

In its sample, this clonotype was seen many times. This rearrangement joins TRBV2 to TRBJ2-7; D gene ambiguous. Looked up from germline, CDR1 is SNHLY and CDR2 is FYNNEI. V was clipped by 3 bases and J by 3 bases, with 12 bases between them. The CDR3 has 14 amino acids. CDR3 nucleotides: TGTGCCAGCAGTGATAACCCGCGAGTCTACGAGCAGTACTTC. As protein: CASSDNPRVYEQYF.

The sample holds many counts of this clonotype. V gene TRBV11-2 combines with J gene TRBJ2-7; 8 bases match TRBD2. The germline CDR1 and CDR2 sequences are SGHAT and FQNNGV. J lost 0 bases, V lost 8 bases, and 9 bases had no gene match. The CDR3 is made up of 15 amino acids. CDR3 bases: TGTGCCAGCCCCTCCTCGGGAGGGAACTCCTACGAGCAGTACTTC. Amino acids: CASPSSGGNSYEQYF. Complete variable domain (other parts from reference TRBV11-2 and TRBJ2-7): EAGVAQSPRYKIIEKRQSVAFWCNPISGHATLYWYQQILGQGPKLLIQFQNNGVVDDSQLPKDRFSAERLKGVDSTLKIQPAKLEDSAVYLCASPSSGGNSYEQYFGPGTRLTVT.

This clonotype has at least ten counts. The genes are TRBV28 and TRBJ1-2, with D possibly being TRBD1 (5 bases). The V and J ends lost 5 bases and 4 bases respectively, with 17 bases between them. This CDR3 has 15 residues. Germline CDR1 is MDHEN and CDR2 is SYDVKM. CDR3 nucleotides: TGTGCCAGCAGTCCAAACCCGGGACGGTTCTATGGCTACACCTTC. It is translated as CASSPNPGRFYGYTF.

The DNA of the CDR3 is TGCAGTGCTAGAGTTGAATACGAGCAGTACTTC. Amino acid sequence: CSARVEYEQYF. The genes are TRBV20-1 and TRBJ2-7; D is unresolved. The CDR3 consists of 11 residues. Germline V gene sequence: CDR1 DFQATT, CDR2 SNEGSKA (reference sequence). Trimming stripped 1 base from V and 4 bases from J, with 5 bases between.

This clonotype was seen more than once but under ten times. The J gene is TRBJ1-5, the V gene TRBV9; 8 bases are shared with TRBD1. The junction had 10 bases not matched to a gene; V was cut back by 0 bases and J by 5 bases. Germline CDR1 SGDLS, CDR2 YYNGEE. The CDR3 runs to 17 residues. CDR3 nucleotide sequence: TGTGCCAGCAGCGTAGCTTCAGGCCAGGGGGCGTATCAGCCCCAGCATTTT. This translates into CASSVASGQGAYQPQHF.

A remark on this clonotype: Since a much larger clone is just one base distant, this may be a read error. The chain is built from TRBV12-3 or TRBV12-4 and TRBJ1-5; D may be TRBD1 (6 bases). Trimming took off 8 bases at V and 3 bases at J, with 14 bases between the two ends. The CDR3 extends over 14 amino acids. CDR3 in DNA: TGTGCCAGCGGTCTCCGGGACACCAATCAGCCCCAGCATTTT. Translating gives CASGLRDTNQPQHF.

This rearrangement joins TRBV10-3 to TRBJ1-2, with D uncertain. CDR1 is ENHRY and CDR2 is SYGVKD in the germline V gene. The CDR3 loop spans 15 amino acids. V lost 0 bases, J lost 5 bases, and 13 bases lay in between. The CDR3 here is CAISESNPRRYGYTF. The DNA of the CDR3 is TGTGCCATCAGTGAGTCCAACCCCCGAAGATATGGCTACACCTTC.

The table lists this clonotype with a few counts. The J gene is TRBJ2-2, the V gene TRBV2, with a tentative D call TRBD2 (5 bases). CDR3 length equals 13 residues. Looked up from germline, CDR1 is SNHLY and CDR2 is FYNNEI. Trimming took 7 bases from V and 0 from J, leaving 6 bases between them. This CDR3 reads CASTLANTGELFF. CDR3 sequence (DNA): TGTGCCAGCACACTAGCGAACACCGGGGAGCTGTTTTTT.

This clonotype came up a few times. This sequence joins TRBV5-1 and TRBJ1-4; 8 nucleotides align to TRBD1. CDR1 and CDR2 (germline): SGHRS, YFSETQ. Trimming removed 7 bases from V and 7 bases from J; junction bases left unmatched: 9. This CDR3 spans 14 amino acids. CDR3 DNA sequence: TGCGCCAGCGGGTCAGGGGGCGCCGGTGAAAAACTGTTTTTT. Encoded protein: CASGSGGAGEKLFF.

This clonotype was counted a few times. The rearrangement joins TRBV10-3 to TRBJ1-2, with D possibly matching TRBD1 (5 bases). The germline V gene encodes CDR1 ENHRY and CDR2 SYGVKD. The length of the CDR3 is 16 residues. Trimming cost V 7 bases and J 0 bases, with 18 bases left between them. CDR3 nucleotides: TGTGCCATCACGGGGTCTCAGGGTCCCACTAACTATGGCTACACCTTC. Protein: CAITGSQGPTNYGYTF.